This record looks at one T cell receptor (beta chain) sequence and its context. This clonotype was seen ten or more times. Its target antigen remains unknown. Per-base quality was not reported, and no clone a single base away is much larger than it. The sample originates from a study of T-cell reconstitution after alpha-beta-depleted transplantation in children (dated by TCRdb to the mid-2010s). For the wider study: Using TCR repertoire profiling, the study followed T-cell immune reconstitution in a quantitative way in children after TCRalphabeta/CD19-depleted allogeneic hematopoietic cell transplantation. What the research found in general, with its limitations: In some patients, the high TCRbeta diversity seen at day 60 was put down to recipient T cells and intrathymic progenitors that had survived conditioning. The apparently early recovery of alphabetaT-cell counts about two months after transplant reportedly depended on only several hundred rapidly expanded clones that came from non-depleted graft cells. The frequencies of hyperexpanded clones fell over the following months, and after one year, T-cell counts and TCRbeta diversity were mostly attributed to newly produced T cells.

Libraries came from PCR. The run used an Illumina HiSeq 2500. TCR libraries were prepared with molecular barcoding, using unique molecular identifiers to normalize TCRbeta repertoire quantification. TCRdb applied fastp at Q25 and MiXCR to the public reads, then kept only in-frame beta chains. Duplicate CDR3 protein sequences are folded into a single record with the most common DNA and genes. Counted in this sample were about 830,000 distinct CDR3 sequences; 15% to 20% of them appeared once. Around 5.3% of the sample is taken by the ten largest. Its CDR3 holds 12 amino acids, cysteine through phenylalanine. Solely the CDR3 DNA is kept, with 36 bases framed from the first base. The junction shows trimming of 3 bases on V and 7 bases on J, plus 9 bases between the germline ends. What the treatment or condition label conveys for this sample: allogeneic hematopoietic cell transplantation with graft depleted of TCRalphabeta T cells and CD19 B cells. Transplant recipients were children who received TCRalphabeta/CD19-depleted allogeneic hematopoietic cell grafts.

The clonotype originates from a male patient younger than 18 who had a stem cell transplant for acute lymphoblastic leukemia, so the T cells may come from the graft donor. Here the chain combines TRBV12-3 or TRBV12-4 and TRBJ1-1, with the D gene too uncertain to name. This specimen consisted of PBMCs, mostly from graft donor cells, obtained 360 days after TCRalphabeta/CD19-depleted stem cell transplant. This receptor has the CDR3 CASSFSLGEAFF. The DNA sequence follows: TGTGCCAGCAGTTTTAGCCTTGGTGAAGCTTTCTTT.